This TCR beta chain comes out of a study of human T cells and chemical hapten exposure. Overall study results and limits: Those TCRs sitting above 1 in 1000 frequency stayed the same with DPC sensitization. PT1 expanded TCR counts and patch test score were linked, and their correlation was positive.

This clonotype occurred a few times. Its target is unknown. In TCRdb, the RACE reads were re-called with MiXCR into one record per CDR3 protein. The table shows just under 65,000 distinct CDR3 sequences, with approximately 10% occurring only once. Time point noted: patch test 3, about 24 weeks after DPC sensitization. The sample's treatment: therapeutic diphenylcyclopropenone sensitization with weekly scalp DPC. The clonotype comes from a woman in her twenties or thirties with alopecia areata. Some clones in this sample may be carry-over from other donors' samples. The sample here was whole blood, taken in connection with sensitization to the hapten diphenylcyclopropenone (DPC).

CDR3 in amino acids: CSARPLAGVYNEQFF. DNA for the CDR3: TGCAGTGCTAGGCCTCTAGCGGGGGTCTACAATGAGCAGTTCTTC. The chain is built from TRBV20-1 and TRBJ2-1; 10 bases agree with TRBD2. V shed 3 bases, J shed 3 bases, and the junction held 5 bases outside the gene matches. Germline V CDR1 and CDR2: DFQATT, SNEGSKA (reference sequence). The CDR3 is 15 residues long.